This is a list of T cell receptor beta chains from one sample in a study of blood T cell repertoires in COVID-19. Produced via immunoSEQ multiplex PCR; TCRdb's table is partial and in-frame only. Altogether 150,000 to 200,000 clones are present, about four fifths being singletons, with the ten largest covering about 10%. The sequencing sample was made of peripheral blood. The receptors originated from a man between 60 and 70 years old with active or convalescent COVID-19. The CDR3 runs from the conserved cysteine through the conserved F or W. A D gene is named only where the DNA matches it firmly. Clone size is stated in some rows and not others, as once, few, many or a class when expanded.

j_gene: TRBJ2-4
v_gene: TRBV5-1
abundance: NA
d_gene: NA
CDR3nt: TGCGCCAGCAGCTTGGAACCACAGGGGACTCCGGCCAAAAACATTCAGTACTTC
CDR3aa: CASSLEPQGTPAKNIQYF

j_gene: TRBJ1-2
v_gene: TRBV4-2
abundance: NA
d_gene: TRBD1
CDR3nt: TGTGCCAGCAGCCAACTCGACAGGGACGGAGGCTACACCTTC
CDR3aa: CASSQLDRDGGYTF

j_gene: TRBJ1-1
v_gene: TRBV4-1
abundance: NA
d_gene: NA
CDR3nt: TGCGCCAGCAGCCAAGTTATCCGGGGGAGGGGCACTGAAGCTTTCTTT
CDR3aa: CASSQVIRGRGTEAFF

j_gene: TRBJ1-5
v_gene: TRBV28
abundance: NA
d_gene: NA
CDR3nt: TGTGCCAGCAGCGTCACAGGACCCAATCAGCCCCAGCATTTT
CDR3aa: CASSVTGPNQPQHF

j_gene: TRBJ2-5
v_gene: TRBV5-1
abundance: NA
d_gene: NA
CDR3nt: TGCGCCAGCAGCTTGGACGGTCCAGAGACCCAGTACTTC
CDR3aa: CASSLDGPETQYF

j_gene: TRBJ2-3
v_gene: TRBV18
abundance: NA
d_gene: NA
CDR3nt: TGTGCCAGCTCACCACCCAGCGGACGTCACACAGATACGCAGTATTTT
CDR3aa: CASSPPSGRHTDTQYF

j_gene: TRBJ2-3
v_gene: TRBV10-3
abundance: NA
d_gene: TRBD2
CDR3nt: TGTGCCATCAGTGAGTCTAGCGGGGGGGCGGATACGCAGTATTTT
CDR3aa: CAISESSGGADTQYF

j_gene: TRBJ2-7
v_gene: TRBV3-1/TRBV3-2
abundance: once
d_gene: TRBD1
CDR3nt: TGTGCCAGCAGCCCAAGACAGGGGTACGAGCAGTACTTC
CDR3aa: CASSPRQGYEQYF

j_gene: TRBJ2-7
v_gene: TRBV2
abundance: NA
d_gene: TRBD1
CDR3nt: TGTGCCAGCAGTGATGGACAGGGGGCGATCTACGAGCAGTACTTC
CDR3aa: CASSDGQGAIYEQYF

j_gene: TRBJ1-5
v_gene: TRBV27
abundance: NA
d_gene: NA
CDR3nt: TGTGCCAGCAGTTTATCGGTTCAGGCGGGGCAGCCCCAGCATTTT
CDR3aa: CASSLSVQAGQPQHF

j_gene: TRBJ1-2
v_gene: TRBV3-1/TRBV3-2
abundance: NA
d_gene: TRBD1
CDR3nt: TGTGCCAGCAGCTTATACGCCCCGGGACAGCGCCCCTCTAACTATGGCTACACCTTC
CDR3aa: CASSLYAPGQRPSNYGYTF

j_gene: TRBJ1-2
v_gene: TRBV15
abundance: few
d_gene: TRBD1
CDR3nt: TGTGCCACCAGCAGAGAACAGGGGCTCGGCTACACCTTC
CDR3aa: CATSREQGLGYTF

j_gene: TRBJ2-1
v_gene: TRBV28
abundance: NA
d_gene: TRBD1
CDR3nt: TGTGCCAGCAGTGCCCACAGGGGGCAACGGGACAATGAGCAGTTCTTC
CDR3aa: CASSAHRGQRDNEQFF

j_gene: TRBJ2-2
v_gene: TRBV24-1
abundance: NA
d_gene: TRBD2
CDR3nt: TGTGCCACCAGTGAGACTAGCGGGAGGGGGACCGGGGAGCTGTTTTTT
CDR3aa: CATSETSGRGTGELFF

j_gene: TRBJ1-4
v_gene: TRBV7-2
abundance: NA
d_gene: NA
CDR3nt: TGTGCCAGCAGGAGGACAGCAATTAATGAAAAACTGTTTTTT
CDR3aa: CASRRTAINEKLFF

j_gene: TRBJ2-6
v_gene: TRBV3-1/TRBV3-2
abundance: NA
d_gene: NA
CDR3nt: TGTGCCAGCAGTCCGGGGAGCTCTGGGGCCAACGTCCTGACTTTC
CDR3aa: CASSPGSSGANVLTF

j_gene: TRBJ2-1
v_gene: TRBV18
abundance: NA
d_gene: NA
CDR3nt: TGTGCCAGCAAGGGGGAGGGACTCAATGAGCAGTTCTTC
CDR3aa: CASKGEGLNEQFF

j_gene: TRBJ2-7
v_gene: TRBV3-1/TRBV3-2
abundance: NA
d_gene: NA
CDR3nt: TGTGCCAGCAGCCAGGGGGCTAGCAACTACGAGCAGTACTTC
CDR3aa: CASSQGASNYEQYF

j_gene: TRBJ2-2
v_gene: TRBV6-1
abundance: NA
d_gene: TRBD2
CDR3nt: TGTGCCAGCAGGACGCCGGGGGGGCGAACCGGGGAGCTGTTTTTT
CDR3aa: CASRTPGGRTGELFF

j_gene: TRBJ1-1
v_gene: TRBV29-1
abundance: once
d_gene: NA
CDR3nt: TGCAGCGTTGTTTTAAGTTCGGACAAGGAAGCTTTCTTT
CDR3aa: CSVVLSSDKEAFF

j_gene: TRBJ2-7
v_gene: TRBV28
abundance: few
d_gene: TRBD1
CDR3nt: TGTGCCAGCAGTTATCAGGGGGCGGATGAGCAGTACTTC
CDR3aa: CASSYQGADEQYF

j_gene: TRBJ2-3
v_gene: TRBV5-1
abundance: once
d_gene: NA
CDR3nt: TGCGCCAGCAGCACTACAGGGCGGAGGTCAGATACGCAGTATTTT
CDR3aa: CASSTTGRRSDTQYF

j_gene: TRBJ2-3
v_gene: TRBV7-9
abundance: NA
d_gene: NA
CDR3nt: TGTGCCAGCAGCGATAGGGGCGGGGTGGATATTGCAGATACGCAGTATTTT
CDR3aa: CASSDRGGVDIADTQYF

j_gene: TRBJ1-2
v_gene: TRBV2
abundance: NA
d_gene: NA
CDR3nt: TGTGCCAGCAGTGGCGCAGGGCCCTATGGCTACACCTTC
CDR3aa: CASSGAGPYGYTF

j_gene: TRBJ2-2
v_gene: TRBV19
abundance: few
d_gene: NA
CDR3nt: TGTGCCAGTAGTATTGAGGGTATAGGATCCGGGGAGCTGTTTTTT
CDR3aa: CASSIEGIGSGELFF

j_gene: TRBJ1-2
v_gene: TRBV6-6
abundance: NA
d_gene: NA
CDR3nt: TGTGCCAGCAGTTATACCAGGGTTAGGGACTATGGCTACACCTTC
CDR3aa: CASSYTRVRDYGYTF

j_gene: TRBJ2-5
v_gene: TRBV5-1
abundance: NA
d_gene: NA
CDR3nt: TGCGCCAGCAGCTCTGACAGATCTTCCTCGGTAACCCAGTACTTC
CDR3aa: CASSSDRSSSVTQYF

j_gene: TRBJ2-4
v_gene: TRBV3-1/TRBV3-2
abundance: NA
d_gene: NA
CDR3nt: TGTGCCAGCAGCCCCAAACCAAGGGAGCCCGCGTACTTC
CDR3aa: CASSPKPREPAYF

j_gene: TRBJ2-2
v_gene: TRBV19
abundance: NA
d_gene: TRBD2
CDR3nt: TGTGCCAGTGGGGTTCTGGCGGGAGGGGGCACCGGGGAGCTGTTTTTT
CDR3aa: CASGVLAGGGTGELFF

j_gene: TRBJ2-3
v_gene: TRBV10-3
abundance: NA
d_gene: NA
CDR3nt: TGTGCCATCAGTGAGTCACAGGGGCGGGGTACGCAGTATTTT
CDR3aa: CAISESQGRGTQYF

j_gene: TRBJ1-3
v_gene: TRBV2
abundance: once
d_gene: NA
CDR3nt: TGTGCCAGCAGTGCTCAGGGGCTGAGCTCTGGAAACACCATATATTTT
CDR3aa: CASSAQGLSSGNTIYF

j_gene: TRBJ2-7
v_gene: TRBV7-2
abundance: NA
d_gene: TRBD1
CDR3nt: TGTGCCAGCAGAAACGAGGGGACAGGGGAACCCTACGAGCAGTACTTC
CDR3aa: CASRNEGTGEPYEQYF

j_gene: TRBJ1-6
v_gene: TRBV27
abundance: NA
d_gene: TRBD1
CDR3nt: TGTGCCAGCAGTTTGGGACAGACCCATAATTCACCCCTCCACTTT
CDR3aa: CASSLGQTHNSPLHF

j_gene: TRBJ2-1
v_gene: TRBV7-2
abundance: NA
d_gene: NA
CDR3nt: TGTGCCAGCAGCCCAGGGCTCAATCGGGATGAGCAGTTCTTC
CDR3aa: CASSPGLNRDEQFF

j_gene: TRBJ1-2
v_gene: TRBV10-3
abundance: once
d_gene: TRBD1
CDR3nt: TGTGCCATCAGTAGGCCGCCGGGACAGGGCTTGCACGGCTACACCTTC
CDR3aa: CAISRPPGQGLHGYTF

j_gene: TRBJ2-1
v_gene: TRBV7-2
abundance: NA
d_gene: TRBD2
CDR3nt: TGTGCCAGCAGCGTAATAACTAGCGGGCCATACAATGAGCAGTTCTTC
CDR3aa: CASSVITSGPYNEQFF

j_gene: TRBJ2-7
v_gene: TRBV9
abundance: NA
d_gene: TRBD2
CDR3nt: TGTGCCAGCAGCTTCGTTAGCGGGAGCGGACCCTACGAGCAGTACTTC
CDR3aa: CASSFVSGSGPYEQYF

j_gene: TRBJ2-5
v_gene: TRBV6-6
abundance: NA
d_gene: NA
CDR3nt: TGTGCCAGCGGCGGAGAGACCCAGTACTTC
CDR3aa: CASGGETQYF

j_gene: TRBJ1-5
v_gene: TRBV5-4
abundance: NA
d_gene: TRBD1
CDR3nt: TGTGCCAGCAGCACCCGACAGGGGGCGCAAACGGGCAATCAGCCCCAGCATTTT
CDR3aa: CASSTRQGAQTGNQPQHF

j_gene: TRBJ2-1
v_gene: TRBV29-1
abundance: NA
d_gene: TRBD2
CDR3nt: TGCAGCGTCCTACTAGCGGGAGATGGTGAGCAGTTCTTC
CDR3aa: CSVLLAGDGEQFF

j_gene: TRBJ1-5
v_gene: TRBV4-1
abundance: NA
d_gene: NA
CDR3nt: TGCGCCAGCAGCCAAGCTCAGTACCAGCCCCAGCATTTT
CDR3aa: CASSQAQYQPQHF

j_gene: TRBJ1-1
v_gene: TRBV19
abundance: NA
d_gene: TRBD1
CDR3nt: TGTGCCAGTAGTACCGGACAGGGTTCAGCTAGGACTGAAGCTTTCTTT
CDR3aa: CASSTGQGSARTEAFF

j_gene: TRBJ1-4
v_gene: TRBV5-1
abundance: NA
d_gene: TRBD1
CDR3nt: TGCGCCAGCAGATCCGACAGGGTTTATGAAAAACTGTTTTTT
CDR3aa: CASRSDRVYEKLFF

j_gene: TRBJ1-1
v_gene: TRBV7-2
abundance: NA
d_gene: NA
CDR3nt: TGTGCCAGCAGCTTAGCTGATGGGGGGAGGACTGAAGCTTTCTTT
CDR3aa: CASSLADGGRTEAFF

j_gene: TRBJ2-2
v_gene: TRBV27
abundance: few
d_gene: NA
CDR3nt: TGTGCCAGCAGTTTAACCAGGGGCGGAGGGGAGCTGTTTTTT
CDR3aa: CASSLTRGGGELFF

j_gene: TRBJ2-1
v_gene: TRBV2
abundance: NA
d_gene: TRBD1
CDR3nt: TGTGCCAGCAGTGAACGGACAGGGGTGGAGAATGAGCAGTTCTTC
CDR3aa: CASSERTGVENEQFF

j_gene: TRBJ2-2
v_gene: TRBV7-7
abundance: NA
d_gene: NA
CDR3nt: TGTGCCAGCAGCTTCACTCAGGGGAGCGGGGAGCTGTTTTTT
CDR3aa: CASSFTQGSGELFF

j_gene: TRBJ1-2
v_gene: TRBV27
abundance: NA
d_gene: NA
CDR3nt: TGTGCCAGCAGTTTAACCTTTAATCGGGGGGCCTATGGCTACACCTTC
CDR3aa: CASSLTFNRGAYGYTF

j_gene: TRBJ2-1
v_gene: TRBV5-1
abundance: NA
d_gene: TRBD2
CDR3nt: TGCGCCAGCAGCTTCCAACCTTTGACTAGCGGGAGGGCGCACAATGAGCAGTTCTTC
CDR3aa: CASSFQPLTSGRAHNEQFF

j_gene: TRBJ1-1
v_gene: TRBV9
abundance: NA
d_gene: TRBD1
CDR3nt: TGTGCCAGCACCCCTACGGAGGGGGCCGCTGAAGCTTTCTTT
CDR3aa: CASTPTEGAAEAFF

j_gene: TRBJ2-1
v_gene: TRBV5-4
abundance: NA
d_gene: NA
CDR3nt: TGTGCCAGCCCTTCGAGCGGGACAGGCAGCTCCTACAATGAGCAGTTCTTC
CDR3aa: CASPSSGTGSSYNEQFF